This T cell receptor beta chain was recorded in a study of T cell repertoires in cytomegalovirus infection. Points on this clonotype: The antigen remains unidentified.

The ends were cut back, 5 bases at V and 7 bases at J, with 15 bases in the middle. This CDR3 has 14 residues. The V gene's germline CDR1 is SGHTA and CDR2 FQGTGA. TCRdb independently ran MiXCR on the reads; one entry per CDR3 protein. The sample lists 230,000 or so distinct CDR3 sequences; around 35% were seen once. This clonotype was obtained from a human donor in good health (CMV status not recorded). Some clones in this sample may be carry-over from other donors' samples. The sequenced sample was CD8+ T cells from cultured PBMCs, obtained from culture after CMV antigen stimulation. V gene TRBV7-3 combines with J gene TRBJ2-1; D possibly uses TRBD1 or TRBD2 (7 bases each). CDR3: CASSPQGGVNEQFF. The CDR3 coding sequence is TGTGCCAGCAGCCCCCAGGGGGGGGTGAATGAGCAGTTCTTC.